Listed below are T cell receptor beta chains from one sample, sequenced in a study of regulatory T cells in long-lasting Graves disease. Each CDR3 protein gets one entry after TCRdb re-called the multiplex PCR reads with MiXCR. Here the sample spans roughly 320,000 distinct CDR3 sequences, approximately 16% being singletons. The same sample was also used in a study of T cells in Graves' hyperthyroidism and ophthalmopathy.

The input for sequencing was peripheral blood mononuclear cells (PBMCs), taken at new diagnosis, from a patient treated with antithyroid drugs. These receptors all stem from a man aged 40-49 years with Graves disease. CDR3s include the opening cysteine and the closing phenylalanine or tryptophan.

J: TRBJ1-4; V: TRBV7-2; CDR3: CASSDMSRGLGQTEKLFF
J: TRBJ2-3; V: TRBV6-2/TRBV6-3; CDR3: CASSYSIREGWTDTQYF
J: TRBJ2-2; V: TRBV7-2; CDR3: CASSLGGSNTGELFF
J: TRBJ2-3; V: TRBV24-1; CDR3: CATSDPGLHTDTQYF
J: TRBJ2-6; V: TRBV5-1; CDR3: CASSYDGYSGANVLTF
J: TRBJ2-5; V: TRBV9; CDR3: CASSARMRGPQETQYF
J: TRBJ2-5; V: TRBV10-3; CDR3: CAISEREETQYF
J: TRBJ2-5; V: TRBV5-5; CDR3: CASSSAGYQETQYF
J: TRBJ1-5; V: TRBV20-1; CDR3: CSAPPSSNQPQHF
J: TRBJ1-2; V: TRBV28; CDR3: CASRRWGSNYGYTF
J: TRBJ1-5; V: TRBV12-3/TRBV12-4; CDR3: CASSPLMNQPQHF
J: TRBJ2-4; V: TRBV24-1; CDR3: CATSDSDSNIQYF
J: TRBJ2-3; V: TRBV5-1; CDR3: CASGKGAWTDTQYF
J: TRBJ1-5; V: TRBV20-1; CDR3: CSARPPAASNQPQHF
J: TRBJ2-3; V: TRBV18; CDR3: CASSGTTWDTQYF
J: TRBJ2-2; V: TRBV7-3; CDR3: CASSSLGGFTGELFF
J: TRBJ1-2; V: TRBV20-1; CDR3: CSASPFGGNMERYTF
J: TRBJ1-2; V: TRBV6-1; CDR3: CASKLRWSYGYTF
J: TRBJ2-2; V: TRBV7-3; CDR3: CASSPHRVRGNGELFF
J: TRBJ1-5; V: TRBV6-2/TRBV6-3; CDR3: CASSYGQGSNQPQHF
J: TRBJ1-1; V: TRBV11-2; CDR3: CASSLYQGGGAFF
J: TRBJ2-2; V: TRBV28; CDR3: CASSAINTGELFF
J: TRBJ1-2; V: TRBV30; CDR3: CAWSPLRGGYYGYTF
J: TRBJ1-1; V: TRBV6-5; CDR3: CASSYSNRGSTEAFF
J: TRBJ1-1; V: TRBV12-3/TRBV12-4; CDR3: CASKTGMKAFF
J: TRBJ1-5; V: TRBV4-2; CDR3: CASSQDRDLNQPQHF
J: TRBJ2-1; V: TRBV20-1; CDR3: CSAPQTSGEGVEQFF
J: TRBJ2-3; V: TRBV6-1; CDR3: CASSRTHTQYF
J: TRBJ2-7; V: TRBV4-2; CDR3: CASSRPRTGNPYEQYF
J: TRBJ2-5; V: TRBV6-1; CDR3: CASSEMTSGGPETQYF
J: TRBJ2-7; V: TRBV7-9; CDR3: CASSLVGTGDYEQYF
J: TRBJ2-2; V: TRBV7-9; CDR3: CASSTRRGGMELFF
J: TRBJ2-5; V: TRBV29-1; CDR3: CSTMLRDRVLLETQYF
J: TRBJ2-7; V: TRBV11-2; CDR3: CASSMDRAEQYF
J: TRBJ1-5; V: TRBV6-2/TRBV6-3; CDR3: CASSYAFDQPQHF
J: TRBJ2-7; V: TRBV27; CDR3: CASRTTGRHEQYF
J: TRBJ2-3; V: TRBV27; CDR3: CASSVLAGGLLDTQYF